This T cell receptor (beta chain) is drawn from a study of CD8+ T cells in alopecia areata. CDR3 size: 16 residues. J gave up 3 bases and V 3 bases, and 9 bases lay outside the gene matches. CDR1 and CDR2 from the germline V gene are SQVTM and ANQGSEA. As the sequencing template, cDNA was produced by extracting RNA and reverse transcribing it. Clones were read by immunoSEQ multiplex PCR, and TCRdb kept only the in-frame ones, dropping some. The sample has about 200,000 clones, 45% to 70% seen once. The clonotype originates from a human donor in good health. The J gene is TRBJ1-2, the V gene TRBV29-1; 11 nucleotides line up with TRBD1. The material sequenced was CD8+ T cells sorted from blood. CDR3 sequence (DNA): TGCAGCGTTGATCTGGGACAGGGGGTCAATGACTATGGCTACACCTTC. This encodes CSVDLGQGVNDYGYTF.